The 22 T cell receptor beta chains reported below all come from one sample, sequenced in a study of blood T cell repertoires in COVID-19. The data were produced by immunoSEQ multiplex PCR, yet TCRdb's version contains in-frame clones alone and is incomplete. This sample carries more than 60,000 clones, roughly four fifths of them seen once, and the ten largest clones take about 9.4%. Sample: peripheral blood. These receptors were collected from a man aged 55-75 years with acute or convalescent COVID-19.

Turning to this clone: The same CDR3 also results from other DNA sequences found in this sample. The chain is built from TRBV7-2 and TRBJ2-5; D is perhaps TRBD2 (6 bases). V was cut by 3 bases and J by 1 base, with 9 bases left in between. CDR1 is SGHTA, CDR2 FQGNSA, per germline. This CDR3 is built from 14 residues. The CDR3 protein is CASSFQAGQETQYF. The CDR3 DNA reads TGTGCCAGCAGCTTCCAAGCGGGCCAAGAGACCCAGTACTTC.

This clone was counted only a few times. The CDR3 loop is CAWSGPTGYKMLGPYEQYF. The CDR3 DNA sequence: TGTGCCTGGAGTGGCCCTACAGGGTATAAAATGTTGGGGCCCTACGAGCAGTACTTC. The rearrangement links TRBV30 to TRBJ2-7; a weak D match, TRBD1 (6 bases). This CDR3 is built from 19 residues. V lost 1 base, J lost 2 bases, and 27 bases lay in between. CDR1 and CDR2 (germline): GTSNPN, SVGIG (reference sequence).

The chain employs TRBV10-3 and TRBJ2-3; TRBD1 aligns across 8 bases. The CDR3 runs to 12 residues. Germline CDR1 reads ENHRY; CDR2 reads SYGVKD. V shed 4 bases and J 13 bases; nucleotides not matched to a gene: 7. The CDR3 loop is CAISGDSTGEYF. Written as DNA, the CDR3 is TGTGCCATCAGTGGGGACTCGACAGGGGAGTATTTT.

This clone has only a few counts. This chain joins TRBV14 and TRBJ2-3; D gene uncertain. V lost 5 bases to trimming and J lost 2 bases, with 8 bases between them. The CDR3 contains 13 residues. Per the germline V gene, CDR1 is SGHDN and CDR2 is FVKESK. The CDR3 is CASSEDLTDTQYF. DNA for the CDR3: TGTGCCAGCAGCGAGGATCTCACAGATACGCAGTATTTT.

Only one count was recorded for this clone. CDR3 residues: CASRGLYTGELFF. Here the CDR3 DNA reads TGTGCCAGCCGAGGTCTCTACACCGGGGAGCTGTTTTTT. The rearrangement uses TRBV6-5 and TRBJ2-2; D unresolved. CDR1 is MNHEY and CDR2 is SVGAGI in the germline V gene. Deletions cut 8 bases from V and 3 bases from J, with 10 bases between. CDR3 length equals 13 residues.

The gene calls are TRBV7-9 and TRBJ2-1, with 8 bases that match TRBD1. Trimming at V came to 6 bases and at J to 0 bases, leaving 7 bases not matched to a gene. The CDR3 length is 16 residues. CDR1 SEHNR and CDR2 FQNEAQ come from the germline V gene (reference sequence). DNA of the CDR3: TGTGCCAGCAGTCAGACAGGGGTTATCTCCTACAATGAGCAGTTCTTC. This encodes CASSQTGVISYNEQFF.

The CDR3 DNA reads TGTGCCAGCAGCACGCAATCAGGGCTCAATCAGCCCCAGCATTTT. This sequence encodes CASSTQSGLNQPQHF. The chain has TRBV7-6 and TRBJ1-5, with D maybe TRBD1 (5 bases). The V gene's germline CDR1 is SGHVS and CDR2 FNYEAQ. The CDR3 is 15 residues long. V was trimmed by 5 bases and J by 3 bases, leaving 14 bases between them. Full variable domain (rest looked up from reference TRBV7-6 and TRBJ1-5): GAGVSQSPRYKVTKRGQDVALRCDPISGHVSLYWYRQALGQGPEFLTYFNYEAQQDKSGLPNDRFSAERPEGSISTLTIQRTEQRDSAMYRCASSTQSGLNQPQHFGDGTRLSIL.

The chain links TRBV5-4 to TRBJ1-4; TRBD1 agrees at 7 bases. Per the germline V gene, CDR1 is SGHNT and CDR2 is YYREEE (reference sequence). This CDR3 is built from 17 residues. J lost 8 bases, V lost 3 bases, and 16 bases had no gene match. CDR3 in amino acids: CASSSFFAGTEGEKLFF. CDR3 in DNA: TGTGCCAGCAGCTCATTTTTTGCCGGGACAGAAGGGGAAAAACTGTTTTTT.

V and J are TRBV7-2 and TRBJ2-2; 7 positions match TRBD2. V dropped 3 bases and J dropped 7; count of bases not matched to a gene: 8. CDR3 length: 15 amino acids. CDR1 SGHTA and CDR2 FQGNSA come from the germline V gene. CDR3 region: CASSFMAGENGELFF. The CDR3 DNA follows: TGTGCCAGCAGCTTTATGGCGGGGGAGAACGGGGAGCTGTTTTTT.

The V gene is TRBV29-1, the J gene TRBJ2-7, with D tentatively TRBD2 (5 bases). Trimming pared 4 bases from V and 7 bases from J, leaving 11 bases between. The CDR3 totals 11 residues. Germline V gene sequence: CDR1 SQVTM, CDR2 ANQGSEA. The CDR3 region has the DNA TGCAGCGTTGGGACGGGGTTGGAGCAGTACTTC. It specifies CSVGTGLEQYF.

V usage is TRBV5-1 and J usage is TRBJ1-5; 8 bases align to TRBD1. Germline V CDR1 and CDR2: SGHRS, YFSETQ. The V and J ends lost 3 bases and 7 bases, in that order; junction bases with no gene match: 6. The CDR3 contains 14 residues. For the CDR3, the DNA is TGCGCCAGCAGCTGGATGACAGGGGAACAGCCCCAGCATTTT. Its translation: CASSWMTGEQPQHF.

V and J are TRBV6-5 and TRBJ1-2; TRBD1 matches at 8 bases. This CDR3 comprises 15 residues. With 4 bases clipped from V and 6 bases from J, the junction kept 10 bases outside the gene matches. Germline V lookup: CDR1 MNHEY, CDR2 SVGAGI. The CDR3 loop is CASSSPFTGGDGYTF. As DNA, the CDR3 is TGTGCCAGCAGTTCTCCATTTACAGGGGGGGATGGCTACACCTTC.

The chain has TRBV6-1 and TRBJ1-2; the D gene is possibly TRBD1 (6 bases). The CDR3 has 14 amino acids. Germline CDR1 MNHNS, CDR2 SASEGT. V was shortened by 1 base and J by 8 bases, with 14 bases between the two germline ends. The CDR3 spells CASSEVVRGAGYTF. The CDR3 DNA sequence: TGTGCCAGCAGTGAAGTCGTTCGGGGGGCAGGCTACACCTTC.

The CDR3 spells CASRLPAGTGTEKLFF. The CDR3 DNA follows: TGTGCCAGCAGGCTACCTGCCGGGACAGGGACCGAAAAACTGTTTTTT. The chain employs TRBV28 and TRBJ1-4; 9 bases are shared with TRBD1. J gave up 8 bases and V 6 bases, and 13 bases lay outside the gene matches. This CDR3 has 16 amino acids. Germline V gene data show CDR1 as MDHEN and CDR2 as SYDVKM.

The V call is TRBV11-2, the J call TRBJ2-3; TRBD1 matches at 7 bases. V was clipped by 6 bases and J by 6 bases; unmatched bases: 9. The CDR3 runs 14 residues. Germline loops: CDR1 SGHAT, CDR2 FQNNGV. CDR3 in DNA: TGTGCCAGCAGGCCAAGTTGGGACAGTGATACGCAGTATTTT. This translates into CASRPSWDSDTQYF.

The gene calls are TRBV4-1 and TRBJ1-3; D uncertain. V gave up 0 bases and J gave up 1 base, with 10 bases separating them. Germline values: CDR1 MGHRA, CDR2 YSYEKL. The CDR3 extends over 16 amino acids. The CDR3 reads CASSQDFTFSGNTIYF. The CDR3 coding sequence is TGCGCCAGCAGCCAAGATTTCACATTTTCTGGAAACACCATATATTTT.

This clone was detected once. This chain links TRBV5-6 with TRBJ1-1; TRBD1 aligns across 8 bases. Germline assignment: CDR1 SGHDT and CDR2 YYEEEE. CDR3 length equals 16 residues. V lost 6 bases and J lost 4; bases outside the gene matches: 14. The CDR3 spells CASTKKEQGVGTEAFF. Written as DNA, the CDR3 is TGTGCCAGCACCAAGAAAGAACAGGGGGTAGGCACTGAAGCTTTCTTT.

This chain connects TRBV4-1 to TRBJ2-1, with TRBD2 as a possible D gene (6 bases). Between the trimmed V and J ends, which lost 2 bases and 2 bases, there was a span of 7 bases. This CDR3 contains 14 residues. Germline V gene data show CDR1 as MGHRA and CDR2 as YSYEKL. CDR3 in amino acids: CASSQPGAYNEQFF. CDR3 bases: TGCGCCAGCAGCCAACCGGGGGCCTACAATGAGCAGTTCTTC.

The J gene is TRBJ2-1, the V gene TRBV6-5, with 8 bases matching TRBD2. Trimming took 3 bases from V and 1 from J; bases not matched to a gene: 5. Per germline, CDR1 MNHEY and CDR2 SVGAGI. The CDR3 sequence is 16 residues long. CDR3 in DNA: TGTGCCAGCAGTTATAGTGCGGGAGGTTCCTACAATGAGCAGTTCTTC. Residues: CASSYSAGGSYNEQFF.

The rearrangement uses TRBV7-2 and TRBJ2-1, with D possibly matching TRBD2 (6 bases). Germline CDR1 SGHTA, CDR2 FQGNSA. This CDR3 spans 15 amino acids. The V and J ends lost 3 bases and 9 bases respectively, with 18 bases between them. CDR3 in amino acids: CASSLGRDGPSEQFF. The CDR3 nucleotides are TGTGCCAGCAGCTTGGGGCGGGACGGACCATCTGAGCAGTTCTTC. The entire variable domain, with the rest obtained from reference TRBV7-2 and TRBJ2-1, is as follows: GAGVSQSPSNKVTEKGKDVELRCDPISGHTALYWYRQSLGQGLEFLIYFQGNSAPDKSGLPSDRFSAERTGGSVSTLTIQRTQQEDSAVYLCASSLGRDGPSEQFFGPGTRLTVL.

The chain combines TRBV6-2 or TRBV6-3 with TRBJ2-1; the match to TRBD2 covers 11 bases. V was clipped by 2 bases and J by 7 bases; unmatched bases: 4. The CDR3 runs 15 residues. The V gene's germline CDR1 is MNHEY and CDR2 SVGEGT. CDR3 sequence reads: CASSYHSGGANEQFF. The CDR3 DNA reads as TGTGCCAGCAGTTACCATAGCGGGGGGGCTAATGAGCAGTTCTTC.

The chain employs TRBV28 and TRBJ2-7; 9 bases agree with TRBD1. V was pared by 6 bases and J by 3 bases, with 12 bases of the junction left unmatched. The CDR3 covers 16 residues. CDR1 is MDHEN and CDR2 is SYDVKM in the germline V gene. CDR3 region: CASSKGAGTGHYEQYF. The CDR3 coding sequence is TGTGCCAGCAGCAAGGGGGCCGGGACAGGGCACTACGAGCAGTACTTC.